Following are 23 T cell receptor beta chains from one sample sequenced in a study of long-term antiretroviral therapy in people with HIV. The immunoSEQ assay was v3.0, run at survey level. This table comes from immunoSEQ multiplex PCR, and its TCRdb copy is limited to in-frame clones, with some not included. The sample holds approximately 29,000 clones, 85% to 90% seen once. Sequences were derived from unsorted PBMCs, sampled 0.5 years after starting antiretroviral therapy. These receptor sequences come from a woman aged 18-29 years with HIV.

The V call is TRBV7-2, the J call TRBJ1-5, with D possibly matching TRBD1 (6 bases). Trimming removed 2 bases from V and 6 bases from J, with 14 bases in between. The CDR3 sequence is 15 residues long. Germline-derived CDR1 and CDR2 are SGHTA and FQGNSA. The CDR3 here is CASSLTGAPGQPQHF. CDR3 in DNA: TGTGCCAGCAGCTTAACGGGGGCGCCGGGTCAGCCCCAGCATTTT.

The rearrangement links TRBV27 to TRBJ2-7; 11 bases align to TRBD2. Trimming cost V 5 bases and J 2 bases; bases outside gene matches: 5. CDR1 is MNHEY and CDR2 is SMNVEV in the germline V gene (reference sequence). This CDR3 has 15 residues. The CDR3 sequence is CASSPLAGGTYEQYF. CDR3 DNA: TGTGCCAGCAGTCCCCTAGCGGGAGGTACCTACGAGCAGTACTTC.

Written as DNA, the CDR3 is TGTGCCAGTACCCCTAGCGGGAGGATCAATGAGCAGTTCTTC. The encoded protein is CASTPSGRINEQFF. The chain employs TRBV19 and TRBJ2-1; 11 positions match TRBD2. The CDR3 is made up of 14 amino acids. The J segment lost 6 bases and the V segment lost 7 bases, leaving 5 bases of the junction unmatched. Germline V gene lookup returns CDR1 LNHDA and CDR2 SQIVND (reference sequence). The full variable domain, in which reference TRBV19 and TRBJ2-1 provide the parts outside the CDR3, is DGGITQSPKYLFRKEGQNVTLSCEQNLNHDAMYWYRQDPGQGLRLIYYSQIVNDFQKGDIAEGYSVSREKKESFPLTVTSAQKNPTAFYLCASTPSGRINEQFFGPGTRLTVL.

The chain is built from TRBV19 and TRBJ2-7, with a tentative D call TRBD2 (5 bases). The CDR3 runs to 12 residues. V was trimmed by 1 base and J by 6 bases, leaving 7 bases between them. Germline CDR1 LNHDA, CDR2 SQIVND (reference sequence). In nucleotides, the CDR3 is TGTGCCAGTAGTATAGGAGGGTCCGAGCAGTACTTC. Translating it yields CASSIGGSEQYF.

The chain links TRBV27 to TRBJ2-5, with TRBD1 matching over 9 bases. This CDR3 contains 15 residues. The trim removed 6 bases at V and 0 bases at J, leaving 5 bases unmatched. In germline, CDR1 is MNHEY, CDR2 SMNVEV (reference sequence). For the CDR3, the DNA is TGTGCCAGCAGAACCGGGACAGGGTACCAAGAGACCCAGTACTTC. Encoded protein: CASRTGTGYQETQYF.

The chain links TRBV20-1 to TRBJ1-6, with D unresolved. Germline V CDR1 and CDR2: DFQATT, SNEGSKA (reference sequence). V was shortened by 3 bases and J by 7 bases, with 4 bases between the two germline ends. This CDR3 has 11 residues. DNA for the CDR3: TGCAGTGCTAGGATGAATTCACCCCTCCACTTT. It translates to CSARMNSPLHF.

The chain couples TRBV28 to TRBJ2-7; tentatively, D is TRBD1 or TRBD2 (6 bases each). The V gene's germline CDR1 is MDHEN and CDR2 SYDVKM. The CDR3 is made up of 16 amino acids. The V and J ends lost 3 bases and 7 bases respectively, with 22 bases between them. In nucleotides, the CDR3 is TGTGCCAGCAGTTTTGTGGGGGGCGCCTCTCGGGGGGAGCAGTACTTC. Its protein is CASSFVGGASRGEQYF.

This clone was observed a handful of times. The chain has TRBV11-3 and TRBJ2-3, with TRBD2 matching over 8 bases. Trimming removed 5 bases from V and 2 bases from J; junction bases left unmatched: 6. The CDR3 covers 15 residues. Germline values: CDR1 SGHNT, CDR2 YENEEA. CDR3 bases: TGTGCCAGCAGCCCCGGGGGGGGACCCACAGATACGCAGTATTTT. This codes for CASSPGGGPTDTQYF.

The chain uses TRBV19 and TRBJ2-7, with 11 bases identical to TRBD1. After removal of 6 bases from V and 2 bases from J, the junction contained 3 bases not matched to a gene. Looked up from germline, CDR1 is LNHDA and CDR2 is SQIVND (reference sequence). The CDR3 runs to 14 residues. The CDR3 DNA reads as TGTGCCAGTAGGGACAGGGGGCCACCCTACGAGCAGTACTTC. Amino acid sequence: CASRDRGPPYEQYF.

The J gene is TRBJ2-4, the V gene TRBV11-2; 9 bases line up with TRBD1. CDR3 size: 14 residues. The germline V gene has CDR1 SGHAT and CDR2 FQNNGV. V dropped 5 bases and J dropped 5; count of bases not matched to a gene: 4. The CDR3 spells CASSRDRVENIQYF. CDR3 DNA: TGTGCCAGCAGCCGGGACAGGGTGGAAAACATTCAGTACTTC.

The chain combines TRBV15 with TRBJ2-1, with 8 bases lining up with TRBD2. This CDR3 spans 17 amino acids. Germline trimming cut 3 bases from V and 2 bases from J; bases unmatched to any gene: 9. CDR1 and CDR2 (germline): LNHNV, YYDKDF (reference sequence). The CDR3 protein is CATSRTSGSFAYNEQFF. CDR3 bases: TGTGCCACCAGCAGGACCAGCGGGAGCTTCGCCTACAATGAGCAGTTCTTC.

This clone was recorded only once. Written as DNA, the CDR3 is TGTGCCAGCAGCTTCCGGGGCTTACGGAATTCACCCCTCCACTTT. It specifies CASSFRGLRNSPLHF. The chain recombines TRBV5-8 with TRBJ1-6, with D possibly matching TRBD1 (5 bases). There are 15 residues in the CDR3. V lost 2 bases and J lost 7, with 13 bases in between. Germline CDR1 and CDR2: SGHTS and YDEGEE.

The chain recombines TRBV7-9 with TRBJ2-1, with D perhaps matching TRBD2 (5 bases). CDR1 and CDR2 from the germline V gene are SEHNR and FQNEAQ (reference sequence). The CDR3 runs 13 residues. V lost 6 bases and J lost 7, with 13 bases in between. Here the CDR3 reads CASSQGGGNEQFF. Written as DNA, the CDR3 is TGTGCCAGCAGTCAAGGAGGTGGAAATGAGCAGTTCTTC.

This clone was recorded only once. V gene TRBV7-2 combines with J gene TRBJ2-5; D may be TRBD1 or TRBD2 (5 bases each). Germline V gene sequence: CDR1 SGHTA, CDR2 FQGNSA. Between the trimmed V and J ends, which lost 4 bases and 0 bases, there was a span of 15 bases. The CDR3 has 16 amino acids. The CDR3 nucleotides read TGTGCCAGCAGCTCAAGGCCGGGACGCCACCAAGAGACCCAGTACTTC. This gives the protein CASSSRPGRHQETQYF.

DNA for the CDR3: TGTGCCAGCAGCCTCCGGGGGGACTCTGGGGCCAACGTCCTGACTTTC. Its translation is CASSLRGDSGANVLTF. V gene TRBV5-6 combines with J gene TRBJ2-6, with TRBD2 matching 7 bases. With 4 bases clipped from V and 0 bases from J, the junction kept 4 bases outside the gene matches. This CDR3 comprises 16 residues. The germline CDR1 and CDR2 sequences are SGHDT and YYEEEE.

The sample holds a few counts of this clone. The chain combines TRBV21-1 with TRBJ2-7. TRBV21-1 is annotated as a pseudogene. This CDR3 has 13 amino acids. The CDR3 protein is CASSNGPRYEQYF. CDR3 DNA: TGTGCCAGCAGCAACGGCCCTCGCTACGAGCAGTACTTC.

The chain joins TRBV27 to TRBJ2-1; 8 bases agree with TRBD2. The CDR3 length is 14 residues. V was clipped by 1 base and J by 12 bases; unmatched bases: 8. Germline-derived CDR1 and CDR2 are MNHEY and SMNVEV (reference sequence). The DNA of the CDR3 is TGTGCCAGCAGTTTATATGTGAGCGGGAGTGCGCAGTTCTTC. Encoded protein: CASSLYVSGSAQFF.

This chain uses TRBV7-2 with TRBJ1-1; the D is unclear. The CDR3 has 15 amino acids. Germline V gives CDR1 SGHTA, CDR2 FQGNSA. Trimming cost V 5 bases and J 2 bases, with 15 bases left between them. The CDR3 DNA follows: TGTGCCAGCAGCCCAGTGGTACTACAAAACACTGAAGCTTTCTTT. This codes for CASSPVVLQNTEAFF.

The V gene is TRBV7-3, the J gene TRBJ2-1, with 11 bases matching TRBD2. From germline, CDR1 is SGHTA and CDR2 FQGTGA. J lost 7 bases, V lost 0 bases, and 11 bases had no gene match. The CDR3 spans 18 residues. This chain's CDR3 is CASSLTPRLAGFSNEQFF. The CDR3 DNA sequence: TGTGCCAGCAGCTTAACCCCCCGACTAGCGGGATTTTCTAATGAGCAGTTCTTC. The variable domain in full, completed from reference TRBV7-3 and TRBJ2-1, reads GAGVSQTPSNKVTEKGKYVELRCDPISGHTALYWYRQSLGQGPEFLIYFQGTGAADDSGLPNDRFFAVRPEGSVSTLKIQRTERGDSAVYLCASSLTPRLAGFSNEQFFGPGTRLTVL.

CDR3 nucleotide sequence: TGTGCCAGCAGCTTAGACCGTCCCTCCTACGAGCAGTACTTC. Encoded protein: CASSLDRPSYEQYF. J is TRBJ2-7 and V is TRBV5-8; no definite D call. The CDR3 consists of 14 residues. Germline V gene data show CDR1 as SGHTS and CDR2 as YDEGEE. V shed 2 bases and J shed 0 bases, with 9 bases lying between them.

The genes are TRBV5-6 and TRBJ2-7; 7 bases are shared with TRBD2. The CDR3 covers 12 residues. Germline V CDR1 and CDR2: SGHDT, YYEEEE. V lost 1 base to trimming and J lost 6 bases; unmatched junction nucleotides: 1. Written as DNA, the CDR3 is TGTGCCAGCAGCTTGCCGGGGGGCGAGCAGTACTTC. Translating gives CASSLPGGEQYF.

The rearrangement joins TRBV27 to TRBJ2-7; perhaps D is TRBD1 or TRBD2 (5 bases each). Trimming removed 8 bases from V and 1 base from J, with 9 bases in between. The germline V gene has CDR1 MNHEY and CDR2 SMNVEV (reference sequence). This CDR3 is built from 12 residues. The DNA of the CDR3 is TGTGCCAGCGGGGACGGATCCTACGAGCAGTACTTC. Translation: CASGDGSYEQYF.

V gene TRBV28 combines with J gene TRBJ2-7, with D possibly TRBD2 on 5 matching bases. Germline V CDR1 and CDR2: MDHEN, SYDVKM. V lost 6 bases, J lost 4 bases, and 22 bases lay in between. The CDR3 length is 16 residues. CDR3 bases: TGTGCCAGCAGCAAACCTCCCATAGAGGGAGTTTACGAGCAGTACTTC. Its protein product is CASSKPPIEGVYEQYF.